Sequencing of this T cell receptor beta chain was carried out in a study of control samples from healthy donors and cancer patients. Clones were read by immunoSEQ multiplex PCR, and TCRdb kept only the in-frame ones, dropping some. Here the sample spans 98,000 or so clones, 75% to 85% being singletons. The clonotype was recovered from a woman aged 25 to 39 in good health. Sample: blood.

CDR3 in DNA: TGTGCCAGCAGCCCCCACCTAGGCTACGAGCAGTACTTC. Amino acids: CASSPHLGYEQYF. V and J are TRBV9 and TRBJ2-7; D gene ambiguous. V was trimmed by 4 bases and J by 3 bases, leaving 11 bases between them. The germline V gene has CDR1 SGDLS and CDR2 YYNGEE. This CDR3 comprises 13 residues.